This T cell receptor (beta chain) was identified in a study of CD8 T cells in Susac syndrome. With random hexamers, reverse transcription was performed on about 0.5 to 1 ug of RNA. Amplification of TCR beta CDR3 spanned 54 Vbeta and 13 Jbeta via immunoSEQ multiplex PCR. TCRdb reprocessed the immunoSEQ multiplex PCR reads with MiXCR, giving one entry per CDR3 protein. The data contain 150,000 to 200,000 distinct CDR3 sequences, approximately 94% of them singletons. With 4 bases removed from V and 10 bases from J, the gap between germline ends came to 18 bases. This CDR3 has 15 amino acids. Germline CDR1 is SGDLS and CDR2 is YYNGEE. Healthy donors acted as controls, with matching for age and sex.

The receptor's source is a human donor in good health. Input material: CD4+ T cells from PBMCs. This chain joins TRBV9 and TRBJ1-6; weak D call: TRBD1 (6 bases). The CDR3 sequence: CASSPHGGIESPLHF. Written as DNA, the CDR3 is TGTGCCAGCAGCCCCCACGGGGGCATCGAGTCACCCCTCCACTTT.